The 21 T cell receptor beta chains in this list originate from one sample, sequenced in a study of blood T cell repertoires in COVID-19. Libraries were prepared by immunoSEQ multiplex PCR; TCRdb keeps only in-frame clonotypes and omits some of them. This sample has some 200,000 clones, with approximately 80% found just once. The sample taken for sequencing was peripheral blood. Receptors were obtained from a woman aged 80 or over with active or convalescent COVID-19.

This clone was counted between two and nine times. The chain is built from TRBV20-1 and TRBJ2-1; D ambiguous. With 3 bases removed from V and 0 bases from J, the gap between germline ends came to 9 bases. CDR3 length: 14 amino acids. Germline CDR1 reads DFQATT; CDR2 reads SNEGSKA (reference sequence). The CDR3 reads CSASFGGSYNEQFF. Here the CDR3 DNA reads TGCAGTGCTAGTTTCGGCGGCTCCTACAATGAGCAGTTCTTC.

Only one count was recorded for this clone. The V gene is TRBV12-3 or TRBV12-4, the J gene TRBJ1-6; D remains ambiguous. The V and J ends lost 3 bases and 7 bases respectively, with 7 bases between them. There are 13 residues in the CDR3. CDR3 in amino acids: CASSLMRNSPLHF. The CDR3 DNA is TGTGCCAGCAGTTTGATGAGGAATTCACCCCTCCACTTT.

The chain uses TRBV7-2 and TRBJ1-2; 7 bases align to TRBD1. CDR1 is SGHTA and CDR2 is FQGNSA in the germline V gene. The CDR3 spans 14 residues. The V gene end was trimmed by 5 bases and the J gene end by 6 bases; junction bases not matched to a gene: 9. The CDR3 nucleotides are TGTGCCAGCAGCCCCCGGACAGGAAGGAATGGCTACACCTTC. The encoded protein is CASSPRTGRNGYTF.

The table lists this clone with a count of one. The chain joins TRBV9 to TRBJ2-3; possibly TRBD2 for D (6 bases). This CDR3 is built from 16 residues. Germline loops: CDR1 SGDLS, CDR2 YYNGEE. Trimming pared 3 bases from V and 2 bases from J, leaving 16 bases between. The CDR3 DNA reads as TGTGCCAGCAGCGAGGGGAGGACATGGGCCACAGATACGCAGTATTTT. Protein sequence: CASSEGRTWATDTQYF. The full variable domain, rest sourced from reference TRBV9 and TRBJ2-3, is DSGVTQTPKHLITATGQRVTLRCSPRSGDLSVYWYQQSLDQGLQFLIQYYNGEERAKGNILERFSAQQFPDLHSELNLSSLELGDSALYFCASSEGRTWATDTQYFGPGTRLTVL.

This chain uses TRBV5-4 with TRBJ2-1, with 11 bases that match TRBD2. The CDR3 is 16 residues long. The junction had 6 bases not matched to a gene; V was cut back by 1 base and J by 6 bases. CDR1 is SGHNT and CDR2 is YYREEE in the germline V gene (reference sequence). CDR3 in amino acids: CASSLRVTSGSNEQFF. DNA for the CDR3: TGTGCCAGCAGCTTGCGTGTTACTAGCGGGAGCAATGAGCAGTTCTTC.

The rearrangement joins TRBV5-1 to TRBJ2-7, with no clear D. V was shortened by 4 bases and J by 5 bases, with 10 bases between the two germline ends. Germline V gene sequence: CDR1 SGHRS, CDR2 YFSETQ. CDR3 size: 12 residues. This CDR3 is CASSPGSDEQYF. Written as DNA, the CDR3 is TGCGCCAGCAGCCCCGGAAGCGACGAGCAGTACTTC.

V gene TRBV19 combines with J gene TRBJ1-5; TRBD1 might be the D (5 bases). The CDR3 totals 15 residues. The germline V and J ends were trimmed by 0 bases and 5 bases, with 11 bases remaining between them. Germline CDR1 reads LNHDA; CDR2 reads SQIVND (reference sequence). This CDR3 reads CASSIERRGDQPQHF. CDR3 DNA: TGTGCCAGTAGTATAGAACGCCGGGGGGATCAGCCCCAGCATTTT.

The chain has TRBV7-8 and TRBJ2-3, with D possibly being TRBD2 (7 bases). The CDR3 runs to 15 residues. V was trimmed by 5 bases and J by 4 bases, leaving 16 bases between them. Germline V gene sequence: CDR1 SGHVS, CDR2 FQNEAQ. The CDR3 loop is CASSPYGGHPDTQYF. In DNA, the CDR3 is TGTGCCAGCAGCCCATACGGGGGGCACCCAGATACGCAGTATTTT.

This sequence joins TRBV30 and TRBJ1-5; TRBD1 might be the D (5 bases). Trimming took 0 bases from V and 3 from J, leaving 9 bases between them. Per the germline V gene, CDR1 is GTSNPN and CDR2 is SVGIG (reference sequence). This CDR3 spans 14 amino acids. Written as DNA, the CDR3 is TGTGCCTGGAGTGTAGGGACTATCAATCAGCCCCAGCATTTT. Encoded protein: CAWSVGTINQPQHF. Full variable domain (remainder filled in from reference TRBV30 and TRBJ1-5): SQTIHQWPATLVQPVGSPLSLECTVEGTSNPNLYWYRQAAGRGLQLLFYSVGIGQISSEVPQNLSASRPQDRQFILSSKKLLLSDSGFYLCAWSVGTINQPQHFGDGTRLSIL.

The chain couples TRBV30 to TRBJ2-1, with D tentatively TRBD2 (6 bases). This CDR3 is built from 13 residues. Trimming shortened V by 4 bases and J by 4 bases, and 11 bases separated the two germline ends. The germline gives CDR1 GTSNPN, CDR2 SVGIG (reference sequence). The CDR3 here is CAWIAEAYNEQFF. CDR3 DNA: TGTGCCTGGATAGCGGAAGCTTACAATGAGCAGTTCTTC.

The rearrangement links TRBV6-5 to TRBJ1-3; D might be TRBD1 (6 bases). V dropped 6 bases and J dropped 4 bases, with 13 bases sitting between them. The CDR3 runs 14 residues. Germline values: CDR1 MNHEY, CDR2 SVGAGI. The CDR3 region has the DNA TGTGCCAGCAGCCCGGGACAAGCCGGAAACACCATATATTTT. Translation gives CASSPGQAGNTIYF.

In its sample, this clone was seen once. The CDR3 nucleotides are TGTGCCACAAGAGATAGCAATCAGCCCCAGCATTTT. It translates to CATRDSNQPQHF. The chain has TRBV10-3 and TRBJ1-5; D unresolved. Germline V CDR1 and CDR2: ENHRY, SYGVKD. Trimming took off 10 bases at V and 0 bases at J, with 7 bases between the two ends. The CDR3 contains 12 residues.

In regard to this clone: This specimen includes other DNA sequences encoding the same CDR3. The J gene is TRBJ1-4, the V gene TRBV5-1; no reliable D call. CDR1 and CDR2 from the germline V gene are SGHRS and YFSETQ. The length of the CDR3 is 15 residues. The V and J ends lost 0 bases and 0 bases respectively, with 6 bases between them. CDR3 coding DNA: TGCGCCAGCAGCTTGGCCGGGTCAACTAATGAAAAACTGTTTTTT. Protein: CASSLAGSTNEKLFF.

The sample holds a few counts of this clone. The rearrangement uses TRBV2 and TRBJ1-6, with 11 bases fitting TRBD1. The J segment lost 9 bases and the V segment lost 3 bases, leaving 1 base of the junction unmatched. Germline loops: CDR1 SNHLY, CDR2 FYNNEI. The CDR3 contains 14 residues. In DNA form, the CDR3 reads TGTGCCAGCAGTGAGGGGACAGGGGGTTCACCCCTCCACTTT. It encodes CASSEGTGGSPLHF.

V and J are TRBV3-1 (or the pseudogene TRBV3-2) and TRBJ2-1; TRBD2 matches 7 bases. The CDR3 loop spans 14 amino acids. Losses at the gene ends were 1 base for V and 13 bases for J; bases not matched to a gene: 10. In germline, CDR1 is LGHDT, CDR2 YNNKEL (reference sequence). The CDR3 sequence: CASSQVRGAGVQFF. Written as DNA, the CDR3 is TGTGCCAGCAGCCAAGTACGAGGGGCGGGAGTTCAGTTCTTC.

This chain connects TRBV5-1 to TRBJ1-2; D is unclear. Germline V gene lookup returns CDR1 SGHRS and CDR2 YFSETQ. Trimming took 4 bases from V and 8 from J, leaving 12 bases between them. The CDR3 contains 12 residues. The chain's CDR3 is CASSPRLEGYTF. The CDR3 region has the DNA TGCGCCAGCAGCCCACGCTTGGAGGGCTACACCTTC.

The V gene is TRBV11-3, the J gene TRBJ2-4, with a tentative D call TRBD2 (5 bases). The CDR3 sequence is 13 residues long. V lost 5 bases and J 6 bases, leaving 11 bases between the germline ends. The germline gives CDR1 SGHNT, CDR2 YENEEA. CDR3 amino acids: CASSPGKGNIQYF. Written as DNA, the CDR3 is TGTGCCAGCAGCCCCGGGAAGGGAAACATTCAGTACTTC.

The chain uses TRBV19 and TRBJ2-1; 10 bases match TRBD1. Trimming took 4 bases from V and 2 from J; bases not matched to a gene: 5. Germline V gene lookup returns CDR1 LNHDA and CDR2 SQIVND (reference sequence). This CDR3 has 16 amino acids. The CDR3 protein is CASSKRTGGAYNEQFF. The CDR3 region has the DNA TGTGCCAGTAGTAAACGGACAGGGGGGGCCTACAATGAGCAGTTCTTC. Full variable domain (rest looked up from reference TRBV19 and TRBJ2-1): DGGITQSPKYLFRKEGQNVTLSCEQNLNHDAMYWYRQDPGQGLRLIYYSQIVNDFQKGDIAEGYSVSREKKESFPLTVTSAQKNPTAFYLCASSKRTGGAYNEQFFGPGTRLTVL.

The chain has TRBV10-1 and TRBJ2-3; weak D call: TRBD2 (5 bases). The CDR3 is 14 residues long. The V end was cut by 5 bases, the J end by 3 bases, with 12 bases between. Looked up from germline, CDR1 is WNHNN and CDR2 is SYGVQD (reference sequence). The CDR3 is CASSLFGVTDTQYF. DNA of the CDR3: TGCGCCAGCAGTCTCTTCGGGGTTACAGATACGCAGTATTTT.

The chain joins TRBV15 to TRBJ2-5; 11 bases align to TRBD2. Germline-derived CDR1 and CDR2 are LNHNV and YYDKDF (reference sequence). The CDR3 is 16 amino acids. The junction had 3 bases not matched to a gene; V was cut back by 0 bases and J by 3 bases. The CDR3 is CATSRELLAGEETQYF. The CDR3 region has the DNA TGTGCCACCAGCAGAGAACTACTAGCGGGAGAAGAGACCCAGTACTTC. Drawing the rest from reference TRBV15 and TRBJ2-5, the complete variable domain is DAMVIQNPRYQVTQFGKPVTLSCSQTLNHNVMYWYQQKSSQAPKLLFHYYDKDFNNEADTPDNFQSRRPNTSFCFLDIRSPGLGDTAMYLCATSRELLAGEETQYFGPGTRLLVL.

The V call is TRBV7-2, the J call TRBJ2-1; 8 bases agree with TRBD1. CDR3 size: 14 residues. Germline loops: CDR1 SGHTA, CDR2 FQGNSA. V lost 5 bases to trimming and J lost 5 bases; unmatched junction nucleotides: 5. CDR3 coding DNA: TGTGCCAGCAGCGCCGGGACAGGCCACAATGAGCAGTTCTTC. This encodes CASSAGTGHNEQFF. Filled out from reference TRBV7-2 and TRBJ2-1, the complete variable domain reads GAGVSQSPSNKVTEKGKDVELRCDPISGHTALYWYRQSLGQGLEFLIYFQGNSAPDKSGLPSDRFSAERTGGSVSTLTIQRTQQEDSAVYLCASSAGTGHNEQFFGPGTRLTVL.